Listed below are T cell receptor beta chains from one sample, sequenced in a study of human T cells and chemical hapten exposure. TCRdb recomputed calls from the RACE reads with MiXCR, one row per CDR3 protein. The sample includes about 110,000 distinct CDR3 sequences, less than 40% of them seen just once. The sample in question was whole blood, obtained in connection with sensitization to the hapten diphenylcyclopropenone (DPC). These receptor sequences come from a man aged 40-49 years with alopecia areata. Some clones in this sample may be carry-over from other donors' samples. The CDR3 runs from the conserved cysteine through the conserved F or W. A D gene is named only where the DNA matches it firmly. Part of the rows lack a size; the others show once, few, many or a class for expanded clones.

D: .
V: TRBV29-1
J: TRBJ2-3
length: 13
size: .
DNA: TGCAGCGGACACGGGGGAGCGGGAGATACGCAGTATTTT
CDR3: CSGHGGAGDTQYF

D: .
V: TRBV6-5
J: TRBJ1-6
length: 16
size: few
DNA: TGTGCCAGCAGCAAAACCGGGACACACTATAATTCACCCCTCCACTTT
CDR3: CASSKTGTHYNSPLHF

D: TRBD1
V: TRBV3-1
J: TRBJ1-4
length: 14
size: few
DNA: TGTGCCAGCAGCGTCGGGACAGGGCTAACAAAACTGTTTTTT
CDR3: CASSVGTGLTKLFF

D: .
V: TRBV29-1
J: TRBJ1-3
length: 11
size: .
DNA: TGCAGCGTCGCTTCAGGAGGTACCATATATTTT
CDR3: CSVASGGTIYF

D: .
V: TRBV14
J: TRBJ1-4
length: 13
size: few
DNA: TGTGCCAGCAGCCTGAAGGTCAATGAAAAACTGTTTTTT
CDR3: CASSLKVNEKLFF

D: .
V: TRBV28
J: TRBJ1-2
length: 12
size: .
DNA: TGTGCCAGCAGTCGGCCACCACATGGCTACACCTTC
CDR3: CASSRPPHGYTF

D: .
V: TRBV27
J: TRBJ2-6
length: 15
size: .
DNA: TGTGCCAGCAGTTTAGTGGGGCCGGGGGCCAACGTCCTGACTTTC
CDR3: CASSLVGPGANVLTF

D: TRBD1
V: TRBV6-5
J: TRBJ1-1
length: 17
size: .
DNA: TGTGCCAGCAGTTACTCGGGCAGGGGGGCTATGAACACTGAAGCTTTCTTT
CDR3: CASSYSGRGAMNTEAFF

D: TRBD2
V: TRBV6-5
J: TRBJ2-7
length: 14
size: few
DNA: TGTGCCAGCAGTTACGGGGGACTAGCGAGGGAGCAGTACTTC
CDR3: CASSYGGLAREQYF

D: .
V: TRBV12-3/TRBV12-4
J: TRBJ1-1
length: 13
size: .
DNA: TGTGCCAGCAGGTACCGGGACTCAGGAGGAGCTTTCTTT
CDR3: CASRYRDSGGAFF

D: .
V: TRBV12-3/TRBV12-4
J: TRBJ2-2
length: 15
size: .
DNA: TGTGCCAGCAGCTTGCAGGGGCGCGGAGCCGGGGAGCTGTTTTTT
CDR3: CASSLQGRGAGELFF

D: TRBD1
V: TRBV9
J: TRBJ1-1
length: 14
size: few
DNA: TGTGCCAGCAGCGTAGCAGGGGGCCTCACTGAAGCTTTCTTT
CDR3: CASSVAGGLTEAFF

D: .
V: TRBV12-3/TRBV12-4
J: TRBJ2-3
length: 19
size: few
DNA: TGTGCCAGCAGTTTACTTACGGGACCGACGACTAGTCTCACAGATACGCAGTATTTT
CDR3: CASSLLTGPTTSLTDTQYF

D: TRBD1
V: TRBV20-1
J: TRBJ2-1
length: 14
size: .
DNA: TGCAGTGCTAGGCTTGGACAGGGGTTAGATGAGCAGTTCTTC
CDR3: CSARLGQGLDEQFF

D: TRBD2
V: TRBV15
J: TRBJ2-5
length: 16
size: .
DNA: TGTGCCACCAGCAGAGCGGGGACTAGCGGACAAGAGACCCAGTACTTC
CDR3: CATSRAGTSGQETQYF

D: .
V: TRBV20-1
J: TRBJ1-6
length: 14
size: .
DNA: TGCAGTGCTAGGGCACCAGGGTCCAATTCACCCCTCCACTTT
CDR3: CSARAPGSNSPLHF

D: TRBD2
V: TRBV6-2/TRBV6-3
J: TRBJ2-3
length: 17
size: .
DNA: TGTGCCAGCAGTTACCCCTCCGCGGGAGTGGTCACAGATACGCAGTATTTT
CDR3: CASSYPSAGVVTDTQYF

D: .
V: TRBV29-1
J: TRBJ1-2
length: 14
size: .
DNA: TGCAGCGTTGATATATGGGGGCAGGGCTATGGCTACACCTTC
CDR3: CSVDIWGQGYGYTF

D: TRBD2
V: TRBV12-3/TRBV12-4
J: TRBJ2-1
length: 15
size: .
DNA: TGTGCCAGCACCTGGGGACTAGCGGGAGAGGCTGAGCAGTTCTTC
CDR3: CASTWGLAGEAEQFF

D: .
V: TRBV14
J: TRBJ2-1
length: 15
size: many
DNA: TGTGCCAGCAGCCACGTAGGTTCTTGGGGCAATGAGCAGTTCTTC
CDR3: CASSHVGSWGNEQFF

D: .
V: TRBV5-1
J: TRBJ1-5
length: 15
size: .
DNA: TGCGCCAGCAGCTTGGATGGGACTCAGGCAAAGCCCCAGCATTTT
CDR3: CASSLDGTQAKPQHF

D: TRBD1
V: TRBV7-7
J: TRBJ2-5
length: 14
size: .
DNA: TGTGCTAGCAGCCGAGGGACAGCCCAAGAGACCCAGTACTTC
CDR3: CASSRGTAQETQYF

D: .
V: TRBV7-2
J: TRBJ2-6
length: 14
size: .
DNA: TGTGCCAGCAGCTTAAACTCTGGGGCCAACGTCCTGACTTTC
CDR3: CASSLNSGANVLTF

D: TRBD2
V: TRBV5-1
J: TRBJ2-3
length: 18
size: few
DNA: TGCGCCAGCAGCTTGGGCCTAAGCGGGAGGGCCTTCACAGATACGCAGTATTTT
CDR3: CASSLGLSGRAFTDTQYF

D: TRBD1
V: TRBV20-1
J: TRBJ1-5
length: 16
size: .
DNA: TGCAGTGCTAAAGCCCTTGGGACAGATAGAAATCAGCCCCAGCATTTT
CDR3: CSAKALGTDRNQPQHF

D: TRBD1
V: TRBV10-3
J: TRBJ2-7
length: 19
size: .
DNA: TGTGCCATCAGTGAAATACAGGGGCTTGGGAGCACATCCTCCTACGAGCAGTACTTC
CDR3: CAISEIQGLGSTSSYEQYF

D: TRBD2
V: TRBV7-2
J: TRBJ2-1
length: 15
size: few
DNA: TGTGCCAGCAGTGTCGGGACTAGGGCTTACAATGAGCAGTTCTTC
CDR3: CASSVGTRAYNEQFF

D: .
V: TRBV28
J: TRBJ2-3
length: 14
size: few
DNA: TGTGCCAGCAGTTTGCCGGGGCGGACAGATACGCAGTATTTT
CDR3: CASSLPGRTDTQYF

D: .
V: TRBV20-1
J: TRBJ2-5
length: 13
size: .
DNA: TGCAGTGCTAGACGGGGGTTCCAAGAGACCCAGTACTTC
CDR3: CSARRGFQETQYF

D: .
V: TRBV7-9
J: TRBJ2-3
length: 14
size: .
DNA: TGTGCCAGCAGCTTGGAAGGGGAGTCCGATACGCAGTATTTT
CDR3: CASSLEGESDTQYF

D: TRBD1
V: TRBV24-1
J: TRBJ1-2
length: 14
size: .
DNA: TGTGCCACCAGTCTGGCAGGGGGCGACTATGGCTACACCTTC
CDR3: CATSLAGGDYGYTF

D: .
V: TRBV12-3/TRBV12-4
J: TRBJ2-3
length: 14
size: .
DNA: TGTGCCAGCAGTTTCTCTAGGCGCACAGATACGCAGTATTTT
CDR3: CASSFSRRTDTQYF

D: .
V: TRBV11-3
J: TRBJ2-3
length: 14
size: .
DNA: TGTGCCAGCAGCTTACTTCAAGTTTCAGATACGCAGTATTTT
CDR3: CASSLLQVSDTQYF

D: .
V: TRBV6-5
J: TRBJ2-5
length: 15
size: few
DNA: TGTGCCAGCAGTTACTCCGGGGGGCTTGGAGAGACCCAGTACTTC
CDR3: CASSYSGGLGETQYF

D: .
V: TRBV9
J: TRBJ2-7
length: 16
size: .
DNA: TGTGCCAGCAGCGGACTCCGGGACGTGGGGCCCTACGAGCAGTACTTC
CDR3: CASSGLRDVGPYEQYF

D: TRBD2
V: TRBV12-3/TRBV12-4
J: TRBJ2-1
length: 15
size: .
DNA: TGTGCCAGCAGCCCACCGGGGGGGCAGTACAATGAGCAGTTCTTC
CDR3: CASSPPGGQYNEQFF

D: .
V: TRBV7-2
J: TRBJ2-4
length: 19
size: once
DNA: TGTGCCAGCAGCTTAGATGGGGGGGCGAAGTTTAGTTTCAAAAACATTCAGTACTTC
CDR3: CASSLDGGAKFSFKNIQYF

D: .
V: TRBV12-3/TRBV12-4
J: TRBJ1-1
length: 14
size: few
DNA: TGTGCCAGCAGACGAGGTTACGGCGGCACTGAAGCTTTCTTT
CDR3: CASRRGYGGTEAFF

D: TRBD1
V: TRBV20-1
J: TRBJ2-4
length: 13
size: .
DNA: TGCAGTGCAGAAGACAGGGGGCTAAACATTCAGTACTTC
CDR3: CSAEDRGLNIQYF

D: TRBD1
V: TRBV7-8
J: TRBJ2-7
length: 15
size: .
DNA: TGTGCCAGCAGCTTCATGACAGGGGGCGCCAACGAGCAGTACTTC
CDR3: CASSFMTGGANEQYF

D: .
V: TRBV5-1
J: TRBJ2-5
length: 16
size: few
DNA: TGCGCCAGCAGCTTGGGAACTGCGGCCAGCCAAGAGACCCAGTACTTC
CDR3: CASSLGTAASQETQYF

D: .
V: TRBV2
J: TRBJ2-2
length: 12
size: .
DNA: TGTGCCAGCAGTGCGGACACCGGGGAGCTGTTTTTT
CDR3: CASSADTGELFF

D: .
V: TRBV29-1
J: TRBJ2-7
length: 13
size: few
DNA: TGCAGCGTTGTGCGCAGGGGACCCTACGAGCAGTACTTC
CDR3: CSVVRRGPYEQYF

D: .
V: TRBV7-6
J: TRBJ1-1
length: 15
size: .
DNA: TGTGCCAGCAGCTTGTCGGGGGAGGTTAACACTGAAGCTTTCTTT
CDR3: CASSLSGEVNTEAFF

D: .
V: TRBV6-5
J: TRBJ1-5
length: 15
size: .
DNA: TGTGCCAGCAGTTACAGTTGGGGGCGCGATCAGCCCCAGCATTTT
CDR3: CASSYSWGRDQPQHF

D: .
V: TRBV10-3
J: TRBJ2-2
length: 13
size: .
DNA: TGTGCCATCAACCGAGCGAACACCGGGGAGCTGTTTTTT
CDR3: CAINRANTGELFF

D: .
V: TRBV18
J: TRBJ2-5
length: 16
size: .
DNA: TGTGCCAGCTCACCTAACCCCACTTCTTCGGGGGAGACCCAGTACTTC
CDR3: CASSPNPTSSGETQYF

D: .
V: TRBV5-1
J: TRBJ1-2
length: 14
size: .
DNA: TGCGCCAGCAGCTTGGGAAGACAGAACTATGGCTACACCTTC
CDR3: CASSLGRQNYGYTF

D: .
V: TRBV7-9
J: TRBJ1-5
length: 13
size: few
DNA: TGTGCCAGCAGCTTATACGGGGAGCAGCCCCAGCATTTT
CDR3: CASSLYGEQPQHF

D: .
V: TRBV6-5
J: TRBJ1-5
length: 12
size: few
DNA: TGTGCCGTTGGCAGGGTCAATCAGCCCCAGCATTTT
CDR3: CAVGRVNQPQHF

D: TRBD1
V: TRBV5-1
J: TRBJ2-1
length: 15
size: .
DNA: TGCGCCAGCAGCTCCGGGACAGGGGGGTACAATGAGCAGTTCTTC
CDR3: CASSSGTGGYNEQFF

D: .
V: TRBV11-2
J: TRBJ2-5
length: 11
size: .
DNA: TGTGCCAGCAGCTTAGGTGACCCCCAGTACTTC
CDR3: CASSLGDPQYF

D: TRBD2
V: TRBV10-3
J: TRBJ2-7
length: 15
size: .
DNA: TGTGCCATCAGTGAGCCACTAGCGGAGATTTACGAGCAGTACTTC
CDR3: CAISEPLAEIYEQYF

D: .
V: TRBV6-5
J: TRBJ2-6
length: 14
size: many
DNA: TGTGCCAGCATAGACAGGTCTGGGGCCAACGTCCTGACTTTC
CDR3: CASIDRSGANVLTF